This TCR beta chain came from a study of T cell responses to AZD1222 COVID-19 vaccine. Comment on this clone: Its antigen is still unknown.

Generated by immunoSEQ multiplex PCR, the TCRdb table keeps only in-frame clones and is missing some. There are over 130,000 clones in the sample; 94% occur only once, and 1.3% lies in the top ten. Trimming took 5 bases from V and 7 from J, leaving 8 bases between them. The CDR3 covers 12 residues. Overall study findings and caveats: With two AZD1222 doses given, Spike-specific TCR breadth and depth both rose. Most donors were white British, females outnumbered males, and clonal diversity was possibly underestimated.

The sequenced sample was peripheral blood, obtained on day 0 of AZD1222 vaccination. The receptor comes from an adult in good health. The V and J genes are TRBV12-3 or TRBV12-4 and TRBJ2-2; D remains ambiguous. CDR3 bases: TGTGCCAGCAGTCAAAATTACGGGGAGCTGTTTTTT. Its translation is CASSQNYGELFF.